This TCR beta chain was obtained from a study of long-term antiretroviral therapy in people with HIV. From germline, CDR1 is SGHNT and CDR2 YYREEE (reference sequence). The V end lost 4 bases, the J end lost 5 bases, and 12 bases lay between the germline ends. The CDR3 loop spans 14 amino acids. A v3.0 immunoSEQ assay was performed at survey level. This table comes from immunoSEQ multiplex PCR, and its TCRdb copy is limited to in-frame clones, with some not included. This table holds about 35,000 clones, around 79% found once. Treatment of all HIV participants took place in the United States. The samples, holding about 0.85-10 million cryopreserved PBMC, were thawed before DNA extraction was carried out.

The TCR originated in a man aged 45-60 years with HIV. The starting material was unsorted PBMCs, obtained 3 years after starting antiretroviral therapy. The gene calls are TRBV5-4 and TRBJ1-4; D gene uncertain. The CDR3 bases are TGTGCCAGCAGCACCCGGACGTCGAATGAAAAACTGTTTTTT. Amino acids: CASSTRTSNEKLFF.